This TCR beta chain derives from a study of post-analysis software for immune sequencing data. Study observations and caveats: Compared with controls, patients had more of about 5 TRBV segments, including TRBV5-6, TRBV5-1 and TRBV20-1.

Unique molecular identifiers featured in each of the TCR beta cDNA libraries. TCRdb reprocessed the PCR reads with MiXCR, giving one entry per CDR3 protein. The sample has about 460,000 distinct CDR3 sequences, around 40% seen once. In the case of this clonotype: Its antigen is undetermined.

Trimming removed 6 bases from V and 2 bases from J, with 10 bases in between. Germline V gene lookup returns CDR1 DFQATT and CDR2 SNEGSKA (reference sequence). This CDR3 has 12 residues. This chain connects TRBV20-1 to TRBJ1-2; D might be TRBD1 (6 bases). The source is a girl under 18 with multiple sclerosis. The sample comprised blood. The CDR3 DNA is TGCAGTGCCCAGCAGGGGAACTATGGCTACACCTTC. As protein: CSAQQGNYGYTF.